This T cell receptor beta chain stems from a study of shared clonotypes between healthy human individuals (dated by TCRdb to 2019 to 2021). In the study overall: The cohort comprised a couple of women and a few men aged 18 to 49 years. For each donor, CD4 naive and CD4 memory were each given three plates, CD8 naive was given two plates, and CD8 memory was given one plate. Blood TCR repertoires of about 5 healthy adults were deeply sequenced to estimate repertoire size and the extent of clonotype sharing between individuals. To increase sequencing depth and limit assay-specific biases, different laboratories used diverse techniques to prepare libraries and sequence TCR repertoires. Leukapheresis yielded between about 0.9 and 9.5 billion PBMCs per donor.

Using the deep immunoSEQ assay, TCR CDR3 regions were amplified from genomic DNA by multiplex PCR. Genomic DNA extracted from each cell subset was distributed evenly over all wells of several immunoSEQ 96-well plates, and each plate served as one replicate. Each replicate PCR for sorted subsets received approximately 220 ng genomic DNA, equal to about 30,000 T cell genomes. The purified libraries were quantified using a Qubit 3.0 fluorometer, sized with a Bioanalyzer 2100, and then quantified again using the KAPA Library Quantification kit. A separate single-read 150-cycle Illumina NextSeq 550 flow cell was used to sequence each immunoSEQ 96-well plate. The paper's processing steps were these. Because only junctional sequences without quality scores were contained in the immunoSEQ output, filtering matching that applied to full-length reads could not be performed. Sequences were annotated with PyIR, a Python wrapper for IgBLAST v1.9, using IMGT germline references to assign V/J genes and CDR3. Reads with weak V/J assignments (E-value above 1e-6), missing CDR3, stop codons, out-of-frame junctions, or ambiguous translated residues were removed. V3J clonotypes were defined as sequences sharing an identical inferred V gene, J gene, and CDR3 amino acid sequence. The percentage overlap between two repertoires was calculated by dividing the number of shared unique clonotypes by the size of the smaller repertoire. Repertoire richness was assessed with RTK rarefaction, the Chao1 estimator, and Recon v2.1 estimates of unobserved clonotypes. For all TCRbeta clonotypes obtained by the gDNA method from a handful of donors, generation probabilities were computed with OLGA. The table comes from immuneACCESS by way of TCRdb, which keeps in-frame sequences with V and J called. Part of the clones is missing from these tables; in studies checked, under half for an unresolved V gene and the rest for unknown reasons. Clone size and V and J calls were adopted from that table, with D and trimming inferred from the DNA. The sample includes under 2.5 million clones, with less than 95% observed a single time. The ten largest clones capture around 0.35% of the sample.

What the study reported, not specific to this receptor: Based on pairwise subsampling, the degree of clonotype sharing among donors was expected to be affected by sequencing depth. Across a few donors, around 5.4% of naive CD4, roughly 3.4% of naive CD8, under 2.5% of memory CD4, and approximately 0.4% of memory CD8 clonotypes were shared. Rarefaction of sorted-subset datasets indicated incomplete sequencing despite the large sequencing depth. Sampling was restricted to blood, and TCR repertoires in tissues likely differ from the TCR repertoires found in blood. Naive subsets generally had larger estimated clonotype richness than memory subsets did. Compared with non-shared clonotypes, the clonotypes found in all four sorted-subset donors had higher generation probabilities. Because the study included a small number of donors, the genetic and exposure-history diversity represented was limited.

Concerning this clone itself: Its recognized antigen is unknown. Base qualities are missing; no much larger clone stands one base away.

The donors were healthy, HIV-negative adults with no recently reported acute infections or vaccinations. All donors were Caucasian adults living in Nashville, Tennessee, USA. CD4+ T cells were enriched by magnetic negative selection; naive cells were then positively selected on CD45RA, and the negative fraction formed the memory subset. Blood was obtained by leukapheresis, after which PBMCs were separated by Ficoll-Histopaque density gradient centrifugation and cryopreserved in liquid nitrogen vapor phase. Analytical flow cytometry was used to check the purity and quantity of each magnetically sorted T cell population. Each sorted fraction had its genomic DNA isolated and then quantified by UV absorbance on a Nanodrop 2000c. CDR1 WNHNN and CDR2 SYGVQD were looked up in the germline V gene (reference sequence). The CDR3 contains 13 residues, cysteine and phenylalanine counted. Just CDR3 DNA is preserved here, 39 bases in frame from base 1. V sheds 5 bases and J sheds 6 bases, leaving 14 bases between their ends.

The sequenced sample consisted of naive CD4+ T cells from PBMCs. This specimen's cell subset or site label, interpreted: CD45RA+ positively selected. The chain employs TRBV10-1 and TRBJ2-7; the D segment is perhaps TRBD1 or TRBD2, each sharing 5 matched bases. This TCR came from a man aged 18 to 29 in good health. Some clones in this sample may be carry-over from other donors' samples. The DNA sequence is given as TGCGCCAGCAGTCCCGGGACGGCCCTCGAGCAGTACTTC. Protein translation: CASSPGTALEQYF.